The 28 T cell receptor beta chains below all came from one sample that was sequenced in a study of blood T cell repertoires in COVID-19. Clones were read by immunoSEQ multiplex PCR, and TCRdb kept only the in-frame ones, dropping some. Found here are approximately 240,000 clones, 80% to 95% of them singletons; the top ten hold approximately 2%. Sequenced input: PBMCs or T cells enriched from blood (not recorded which). The receptors here all came from a young woman who had recovered from COVID-19.

J is TRBJ2-1 and V is TRBV19; possible D gene TRBD2, 5 bases. The germline CDR1 and CDR2 sequences are LNHDA and SQIVND (reference sequence). This CDR3 comprises 15 residues. V was trimmed by 1 base and J by 2 bases, leaving 9 bases between them. The CDR3 reads CASSIGLATYNEQFF. DNA of the CDR3: TGTGCCAGTAGTATAGGTCTAGCTACCTACAATGAGCAGTTCTTC.

CDR3 sequence: CATSDPGGVGPQHF. The CDR3 DNA reads as TGTGCCACCAGTGACCCAGGGGGTGTCGGGCCCCAGCATTTT. V gene TRBV24-1 combines with J gene TRBJ1-5, with TRBD1 matching 7 bases. Germline trimming cut 4 bases from V and 9 bases from J; bases unmatched to any gene: 8. The CDR3 extends over 14 amino acids. CDR1 is KGHDR and CDR2 is SFDVKD in the germline V gene.

The chain has TRBV6-5 and TRBJ1-1; perhaps TRBD1 as D (5 bases). The CDR3 has 12 amino acids. Germline V gives CDR1 MNHEY, CDR2 SVGAGI. Trimming pared 6 bases from V and 7 bases from J, leaving 12 bases between. CDR3 amino acids: CASSFLDSEAFF. For the CDR3, the DNA is TGTGCCAGCAGCTTCTTAGACAGTGAAGCTTTCTTT.

The V call is TRBV5-1, the J call TRBJ2-7; a possible D gene is TRBD1 (6 bases). This CDR3 comprises 14 residues. Germline CDR1 and CDR2: SGHRS and YFSETQ. The V and J ends lost 4 bases and 5 bases respectively, with 16 bases between them. In DNA form, the CDR3 reads TGCGCCAGCAGCCTTATTCGACAGGAGGACGAGCAGTACTTC. This sequence encodes CASSLIRQEDEQYF. Full variable domain (remainder filled in from reference TRBV5-1 and TRBJ2-7): KAGVTQTPRYLIKTRGQQVTLSCSPISGHRSVSWYQQTPGQGLQFLFEYFSETQRNKGNFPGRFSGRQFSNSRSEMNVSTLELGDSALYLCASSLIRQEDEQYFGPGTRLTVT.

The chain joins TRBV4-2 to TRBJ2-7, with 8 nucleotides matching TRBD2. CDR1 LGHNA and CDR2 YNFKEQ come from the germline V gene. The CDR3 runs to 18 residues. The J segment lost 3 bases and the V segment lost 0 bases, leaving 13 bases of the junction unmatched. CDR3 DNA: TGTGCCAGCAGCCAAGATAAGAGGCCTAGCGGGCTGGACTACGAGCAGTACTTC. Its protein product is CASSQDKRPSGLDYEQYF.

This chain connects TRBV6-5 to TRBJ1-5, with 7 bases that match TRBD1. From germline, CDR1 is MNHEY and CDR2 SVGAGI. The CDR3 runs 14 residues. The V and J ends lost 5 bases and 8 bases, in that order; junction bases with no gene match: 9. This CDR3 is CASSTGQRWEPQHF. The CDR3 bases are TGTGCCAGCAGTACGGGACAGCGTTGGGAGCCCCAGCATTTT.

This chain connects TRBV21-1 to TRBJ2-7; no check of the table's D call, TRBD2, against the DNA was made. TRBV21-1 is reported as a pseudogene. The length of the CDR3 is 16 residues. CDR3 bases: TGTGCCAGCAGCAAAGCCCCCCGGGAGGGGAAGAACGAGCAGTACTTC. It yields the protein CASSKAPREGKNEQYF.

The V call is TRBV15, the J call TRBJ2-1; 12 bases align to TRBD2. V lost 1 base and J lost 9; bases outside the gene matches: 13. The CDR3 has 18 amino acids. In germline, CDR1 is LNHNV, CDR2 YYDKDF (reference sequence). This CDR3 is CATSRVPETSGSGFEQFF. Here the CDR3 DNA reads TGTGCCACCAGCAGAGTACCCGAGACTAGCGGGAGCGGGTTTGAGCAGTTCTTC. Full variable domain (missing parts from reference TRBV15 and TRBJ2-1): DAMVIQNPRYQVTQFGKPVTLSCSQTLNHNVMYWYQQKSSQAPKLLFHYYDKDFNNEADTPDNFQSRRPNTSFCFLDIRSPGLGDTAMYLCATSRVPETSGSGFEQFFGPGTRLTVL.

This chain connects TRBV7-3 to TRBJ1-3; D gene uncertain. V was shortened by 0 bases and J by 0 bases, with 6 bases between the two germline ends. Looked up from germline, CDR1 is SGHTA and CDR2 is FQGTGA. The CDR3 runs to 15 residues. The DNA for the CDR3 is TGTGCCAGCAGCTTAACCGGGAGCTCTGGAAACACCATATATTTT. Amino acid sequence: CASSLTGSSGNTIYF.

The rearrangement links TRBV7-2 to TRBJ1-2; tentatively, D is TRBD1 (6 bases). The CDR3 extends over 13 amino acids. V was clipped by 2 bases and J by 7 bases, with 11 bases between them. Germline CDR1 is SGHTA and CDR2 is FQGNSA. In DNA, the CDR3 is TGTGCCAGCAGCTTATCAGGGGCTCTTGGCTACACCTTC. It specifies CASSLSGALGYTF.

The V and J genes are TRBV4-3 and TRBJ1-5, with 7 bases aligning to TRBD1. The CDR3 has 16 residues. After removal of 0 bases from V and 3 bases from J, the junction contained 5 bases not matched to a gene. Germline lookup yields CDR1 LGHNA and CDR2 YSLEER. The CDR3 here is CASSQDVTGFNQPQHF. CDR3 coding DNA: TGCGCCAGCAGCCAAGATGTGACAGGGTTCAATCAGCCCCAGCATTTT.

The chain is built from TRBV11-3 and TRBJ2-3; 7 bases match TRBD2. CDR3 size: 17 residues. J gave up 0 bases and V 2 bases, and 8 bases lay outside the gene matches. Germline CDR1 SGHNT, CDR2 YENEEA. This CDR3 reads CASSLFGLAASTDTQYF. The CDR3 region has the DNA TGTGCCAGCAGCTTATTCGGGCTAGCGGCTAGCACAGATACGCAGTATTTT.

The chain carries TRBV10-3 and TRBJ1-4; a possible D gene is TRBD1 (6 bases). The CDR3 is 14 residues long. Germline V gene data show CDR1 as ENHRY and CDR2 as SYGVKD. Trimming took off 4 bases at V and 8 bases at J, with 14 bases between the two ends. The CDR3 nucleotides are TGTGCCATCAGTGTTTCAGGGGCAGGCGAAAAACTGTTTTTT. This translates into CAISVSGAGEKLFF.

The V call is TRBV5-4, the J call TRBJ1-2; D call uncertain. The germline V and J ends were trimmed by 9 bases and 0 bases, with 6 bases remaining between them. This CDR3 has 11 residues. Germline-derived CDR1 and CDR2 are SGHNT and YYREEE (reference sequence). CDR3 sequence (DNA): TGTGCCATGTCTTCTAACTATGGCTACACCTTC. This encodes CAMSSNYGYTF.

The V gene is TRBV19, the J gene TRBJ1-4; D unclear. Germline V gene sequence: CDR1 LNHDA, CDR2 SQIVND (reference sequence). The CDR3 loop spans 14 amino acids. V shed 7 bases and J shed 5 bases, with 14 bases lying between them. This chain's CDR3 is CASTGLSINEKLFF. The CDR3 DNA reads TGTGCCAGTACGGGTTTATCGATCAATGAAAAACTGTTTTTT.

V gene TRBV27 combines with J gene TRBJ1-5; no clear D gene. The CDR3 covers 14 residues. V lost 9 bases and J 3 bases, leaving 15 bases between the germline ends. Germline lookup yields CDR1 MNHEY and CDR2 SMNVEV (reference sequence). CDR3 amino acids: CASAFRGYNQPQHF. CDR3 coding DNA: TGTGCCAGTGCCTTTAGAGGGTACAATCAGCCCCAGCATTTT.

The chain uses TRBV12-3 or TRBV12-4 and TRBJ2-7, with 7 positions matching TRBD2. The CDR3 totals 12 residues. V was pared by 2 bases and J by 5 bases, with 0 bases of the junction left unmatched. DNA of the CDR3: TGTGCCAGCAGTTTACGGGGGGACGAGCAGTACTTC. Translation gives CASSLRGDEQYF.

This chain uses TRBV10-3 with TRBJ1-3; 7 nucleotides line up with TRBD1. The trim removed 6 bases at V and 4 bases at J, leaving 18 bases unmatched. This CDR3 is built from 18 residues. CDR1 is ENHRY, CDR2 SYGVKD, per germline. The DNA of the CDR3 is TGTGCCATCAGCGAGGGACAGCGGAGCGCGAGGGAAGGAAACACCATATATTTT. Translating gives CAISEGQRSAREGNTIYF.

The chain combines TRBV7-2 with TRBJ1-2; TRBD1 agrees at 9 bases. CDR1 SGHTA and CDR2 FQGNSA come from the germline V gene. After removal of 3 bases from V and 5 bases from J, the junction contained 4 bases not matched to a gene. CDR3 size: 14 residues. CDR3 in amino acids: CASSFRTGEYGYTF. CDR3 nucleotide sequence: TGTGCCAGCAGCTTCCGGACAGGGGAGTATGGCTACACCTTC.

The chain is built from TRBV3-1 (or the pseudogene TRBV3-2) and TRBJ1-2; possibly TRBD1 for D (5 bases). Looked up from germline, CDR1 is LGHDT and CDR2 is YNNKEL (reference sequence). V lost 1 base to trimming and J lost 1 base, with 7 bases between them. The CDR3 extends over 14 amino acids. The DNA for the CDR3 is TGTGCCAGCAGCCAAGGGGGCGGTAACTATGGCTACACCTTC. Protein sequence: CASSQGGGNYGYTF.

This chain uses TRBV7-9 with TRBJ2-2; D may be TRBD1 (5 bases). Germline V gene lookup returns CDR1 SEHNR and CDR2 FQNEAQ (reference sequence). V dropped 5 bases and J dropped 6 bases, with 13 bases sitting between them. This CDR3 region has 14 residues. Here the CDR3 reads CASSAGIGAGELFF. DNA of the CDR3: TGTGCCAGCAGCGCAGGGATAGGAGCCGGGGAGCTGTTTTTT.

The rearrangement joins TRBV28 to TRBJ1-1; 8 nucleotides agree with TRBD1. V shed 2 bases and J 1 base; nucleotides not matched to a gene: 6. The germline gives CDR1 MDHEN, CDR2 SYDVKM. The length of the CDR3 is 16 residues. The CDR3 spells CASSLKPGQGNTEAFF. The CDR3 region has the DNA TGTGCCAGCAGTTTAAAGCCCGGACAGGGGAACACTGAAGCTTTCTTT.

The chain employs TRBV4-1 and TRBJ2-7; no clear D gene. Looked up from germline, CDR1 is MGHRA and CDR2 is YSYEKL. Trimming stripped 1 base from V and 1 base from J, with 8 bases between. The CDR3 consists of 14 residues. In nucleotides, the CDR3 is TGCGCCAGCAGCCAAGTATCCGGGTCCTACGAGCAGTACTTC. This sequence encodes CASSQVSGSYEQYF.

This sequence joins TRBV27 and TRBJ2-5; 9 bases match TRBD1. The CDR3 is 13 amino acids. The V gene's germline CDR1 is MNHEY and CDR2 SMNVEV (reference sequence). The V and J ends lost 5 bases and 4 bases, in that order; junction bases with no gene match: 2. The CDR3 spells CASSQQGAETQYF. CDR3 nucleotides: TGTGCCAGCAGTCAACAGGGGGCAGAGACCCAGTACTTC.

This clone appeared a few times. The chain couples TRBV24-1 to TRBJ1-2; 7 bases align to TRBD1. V dropped 2 bases and J dropped 8; count of bases not matched to a gene: 13. Germline V gene sequence: CDR1 KGHDR, CDR2 SFDVKD. CDR3 length equals 16 residues. CDR3 nucleotide sequence: TGTGCCACCAGTGATTCGGGAACAGGGGTTTTTGGCGGCTACACCTTC. Translating it yields CATSDSGTGVFGGYTF.

The chain combines TRBV23-1 with TRBJ1-3, with TRBD1 matching 8 bases. TRBV23-1 is placed among ORFs of uncertain function. The length of the CDR3 is 15 residues. V was pared by 6 bases and J by 9 bases, with 13 bases of the junction left unmatched. In DNA form, the CDR3 reads TGCGCCAGCAGGGGCAGGGGGCCACGTTTGGGCACCATATATTTT. This sequence encodes CASRGRGPRLGTIYF.

This chain connects TRBV6-5 to TRBJ1-3; TRBD1 matches 9 bases. Germline-derived CDR1 and CDR2 are MNHEY and SVGAGI. The CDR3 is 14 residues long. The V and J ends lost 7 bases and 8 bases, in that order; junction bases with no gene match: 9. The DNA for the CDR3 is TGTGCCAGCATAGAGACAGGGGGAAGGGACACCATATATTTT. It is translated as CASIETGGRDTIYF.

This clone has only one observation. This sequence joins TRBV7-2 and TRBJ2-1, with D possibly TRBD1 on 6 matching bases. This CDR3 contains 15 residues. V was pared by 5 bases and J by 9 bases, with 20 bases between. Germline assignment: CDR1 SGHTA and CDR2 FQGNSA. In nucleotides, the CDR3 is TGTGCCAGCAGCCTAACTCAGGGGATTGGGAGTGAGCAGTTCTTC. Protein product: CASSLTQGIGSEQFF.